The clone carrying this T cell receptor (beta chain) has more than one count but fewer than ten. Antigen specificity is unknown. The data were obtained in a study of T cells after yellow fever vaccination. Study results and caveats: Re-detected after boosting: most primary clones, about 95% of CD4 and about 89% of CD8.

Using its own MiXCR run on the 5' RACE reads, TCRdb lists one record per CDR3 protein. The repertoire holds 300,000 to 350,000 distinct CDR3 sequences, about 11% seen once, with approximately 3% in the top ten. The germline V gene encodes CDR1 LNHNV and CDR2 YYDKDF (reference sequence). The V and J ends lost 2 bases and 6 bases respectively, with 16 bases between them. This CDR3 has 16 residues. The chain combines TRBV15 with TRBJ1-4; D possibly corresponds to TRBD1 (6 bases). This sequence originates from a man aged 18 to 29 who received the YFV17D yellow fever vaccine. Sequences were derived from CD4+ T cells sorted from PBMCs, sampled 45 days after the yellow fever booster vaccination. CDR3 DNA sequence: TGTGCCACCAGCAGATCCCGGGGGGGGCTGGATGAAAAACTGTTTTTT. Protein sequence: CATSRSRGGLDEKLFF.